The clone carrying this T cell receptor beta chain appeared a few times. Its specificity is not known. This specimen belongs to a study of cytomegalovirus exposure and HLA in healthy donors. The CDR3 runs 13 residues. Trimming shortened V by 5 bases and J by 4 bases, and 9 bases separated the two germline ends. Germline V gene lookup returns CDR1 SNHLY and CDR2 FYNNEI. Overall study findings and caveats: Donors belonging to an Asian-associated ancestry cluster reportedly showed fewer N-insertions in productive TCRs than the approximately 670-donor mean, according to what a later analysis found.

The study ran its PCR with 60 Vbeta and 13 Jbeta primers. Per the authors' pipeline: Unique TCR beta chains numbered around 80 million in a later analysis, with around 12 million shared. Using immunoSEQ multiplex PCR, the repertoire was profiled, and TCRdb retains in-frame clones only, with some absent. D and trimming come from the DNA, and the V and J calls and clone size come from that table. Of around 100,000 clones detected, over 60% appear once; the ten largest clones hold 4% to 5.5%. The clonotype comes from a man between 25 and 39 years old in good health and CMV-seropositive. The sample comprised PBMCs. The V gene is TRBV2, the J gene TRBJ1-5, with unresolved D. The CDR3 loop reads CASSSQRNQPQHF. DNA of the CDR3: TGTGCCAGCAGTTCTCAGCGAAATCAGCCCCAGCATTTT.